This entry is about one T cell receptor beta chain. MiXCR, applied by TCRdb to the RT-PCR reads, yields one record per CDR3 protein. The repertoire holds around 160,000 distinct CDR3 sequences, roughly a tenth seen once, with over 10% in the top ten. CDR3 length: 16 residues. V lost 4 bases, J lost 4 bases, and 17 bases lay in between. Germline lookup yields CDR1 MDHEN and CDR2 SYDVKM. This record comes from a study of response to subunit inactivated influenza vaccine. This sequence originates from a man between 50 and 59 years old who received an inactivated influenza vaccine. This material consisted of non-naive T cells sorted from PBMCs, taken roughly 47 days after vaccination. The chain uses TRBV28 and TRBJ2-1; D is unresolved. The CDR3 reads CASSSTKLTSYNEQFF. The CDR3 coding sequence is TGTGCCAGCAGTTCGACCAAATTGACATCTTACAATGAGCAGTTCTTC.